Shown below are 25 T cell receptor beta chains from a single sample sequenced in a study of blood T cells in healthy people across ages. Primed by a sample-barcoded 5' primer and a J-beta primer mix, a second PCR proceeded for about 6 to 12 cycles. TCRdb reanalysed the 5' RACE reads using MiXCR and keeps one entry per CDR3 protein. The sample comprises around 1,500,000 distinct CDR3 sequences, about 30% of which are singletons, and roughly 8% rests with the top ten. Sequencing used blood. The receptors were gathered from a woman aged 30 to 39 in good health.

This clonotype showed up many times. The rearrangement joins TRBV2 to TRBJ2-7, with 8 bases fitting TRBD1. The CDR3 runs 16 residues. Germline trimming cut 7 bases from V and 2 bases from J; bases unmatched to any gene: 13. Germline lookup yields CDR1 SNHLY and CDR2 FYNNEI. As DNA, the CDR3 is TGTGCCAGCACAGTACCGGGACAGGAGAACCCCTACGAGCAGTACTTC. It specifies CASTVPGQENPYEQYF.

A word on this clonotype: One end of the junction is discordant with germline, which a read error may explain. V gene TRBV18 combines with J gene TRBJ1-3; no definite D call. In germline, CDR1 is KGHSH, CDR2 LQKENI. The CDR3 spans 15 residues. DNA of the CDR3: TGTGCCAGCTCACCAGCGGGTAGTACTGGAAACACCATATGTTTT. It encodes CASSPAGSTGNTICF. Filled out from reference TRBV18 and TRBJ1-3, the complete variable domain reads NAGVMQNPRHLVRRRGQEARLRCSPMKGHSHVYWYRQLPEEGLKFMVYLQKENIIDESGMPKERFSAEFPKEGPSILRIQQVVRGDSAAYFCASSPAGSTGNTICFGEGSWLTVV.

This clonotype occurred a few times. This chain links TRBV20-1 with TRBJ2-1; D call uncertain. V lost 4 bases, J lost 4 bases, and 11 bases lay in between. This CDR3 has 13 amino acids. The germline V gene encodes CDR1 DFQATT and CDR2 SNEGSKA (reference sequence). CDR3 sequence reads: CSAKGNFYNEQFF. The CDR3 nucleotides read TGCAGTGCTAAGGGAAACTTTTACAATGAGCAGTTCTTC.

This clonotype was detected a few times. The chain's CDR3 is CASSRLGSNEKLFF. The CDR3 DNA reads as TGTGCCAGCAGCCGGCTAGGATCGAATGAAAAACTGTTTTTT. V usage is TRBV7-9 and J usage is TRBJ1-4, with D hard to call. The CDR3 is 14 residues long. The germline V and J ends were trimmed by 5 bases and 5 bases, with 12 bases remaining between them. The germline V gene has CDR1 SEHNR and CDR2 FQNEAQ (reference sequence).

The chain joins TRBV12-3 or TRBV12-4 to TRBJ2-2, with 7 bases aligning to TRBD1. CDR3 length equals 13 residues. V was clipped by 5 bases and J by 6 bases; unmatched bases: 3. The CDR3 DNA is TGTGCCAGCAGTCAGACAGGGTCCGGGGAGCTGTTTTTT. The encoded protein is CASSQTGSGELFF.

The rearrangement joins TRBV29-1 to TRBJ1-1; perhaps TRBD1 as D (5 bases). The CDR3 loop spans 13 amino acids. Trimming pared 7 bases from V and 2 bases from J, leaving 14 bases between. Germline V gives CDR1 SQVTM, CDR2 ANQGSEA. This CDR3 reads CSGTGTANTEAFF. The CDR3 DNA follows: TGCAGCGGCACCGGGACGGCAAACACTGAAGCTTTCTTT.

The chain links TRBV27 to TRBJ1-1; D perhaps matches TRBD1 (5 bases). The germline CDR1 and CDR2 sequences are MNHEY and SMNVEV (reference sequence). V gave up 4 bases and J gave up 1 base, with 16 bases separating them. This CDR3 region has 16 residues. The CDR3: CASSWGRAARNTEAFF. As DNA, the CDR3 is TGTGCCAGCAGTTGGGGCCGGGCAGCCCGGAACACTGAAGCTTTCTTT.

The chain has TRBV14 and TRBJ2-3, with 10 bases that match TRBD2. The germline CDR1 and CDR2 sequences are SGHDN and FVKESK. With 3 bases clipped from V and 5 bases from J, the junction kept 8 bases outside the gene matches. The CDR3 covers 16 residues. The CDR3 DNA sequence: TGTGCCAGCAGCCATAAACAGCTAGCGGGAGTAGATACGCAGTATTTT. This translates into CASSHKQLAGVDTQYF.

The gene calls are TRBV30 and TRBJ2-7, with 13 nucleotides matching TRBD2. Unmatched junction bases numbered 1, after V lost 5 bases and J lost 0 bases. CDR3 size: 14 residues. Germline CDR1 is GTSNPN and CDR2 is SVGIG (reference sequence). The CDR3 sequence: CAWGTSGASYEQYF. In nucleotides, the CDR3 is TGTGCCTGGGGGACTAGCGGGGCCTCCTACGAGCAGTACTTC.

This clonotype has only a few counts. This rearrangement joins TRBV27 to TRBJ1-6, with a possible D match to TRBD1 (6 bases). The CDR3 is made up of 17 amino acids. Germline V gene sequence: CDR1 MNHEY, CDR2 SMNVEV (reference sequence). The V and J ends lost 4 bases and 9 bases respectively, with 22 bases between them. In DNA, the CDR3 is TGTGCCAGCAGTTCCCCCACAAACGGGGGGCGAAGTTCACCCCTCCACTTT. Residues: CASSSPTNGGRSSPLHF.

This clonotype was seen at least ten times. The rearrangement uses TRBV20-1 and TRBJ2-1; 9 bases are shared with TRBD1. The trim removed 6 bases at V and 2 bases at J, leaving 5 bases unmatched. The CDR3 is 14 residues long. The germline V gene has CDR1 DFQATT and CDR2 SNEGSKA (reference sequence). Written as DNA, the CDR3 is TGCAGTGCAGAGAGGACAGGGGCCTACAATGAGCAGTTCTTC. Its translation: CSAERTGAYNEQFF.

The chain is built from TRBV12-3 or TRBV12-4 and TRBJ2-3; D is uncertain. Trimming cost V 8 bases and J 1 base, with 13 bases left between them. This CDR3 spans 14 amino acids. CDR3 region: CASAPLWGTDTQYF. The CDR3 DNA follows: TGTGCCAGCGCCCCGCTTTGGGGCACAGATACGCAGTATTTT.

The genes are TRBV9 and TRBJ2-7, with a tentative D call TRBD2 (6 bases). CDR3 length: 13 amino acids. V lost 3 bases to trimming and J lost 6 bases, with 13 bases between them. The germline V gene encodes CDR1 SGDLS and CDR2 YYNGEE. CDR3 in amino acids: CASSGSETSEQYF. The DNA for the CDR3 is TGTGCCAGCAGCGGATCCGAGACTAGCGAGCAGTACTTC.

Only a few counts were recorded for this clonotype. The chain has TRBV7-2 and TRBJ2-1; TRBD2 agrees at 7 bases. The V gene's germline CDR1 is SGHTA and CDR2 FQGNSA. This CDR3 spans 16 amino acids. V was clipped by 2 bases and J by 8 bases; unmatched bases: 12. CDR3 sequence: CASSLLPAGSGDEQFF. As DNA, the CDR3 is TGTGCCAGCAGCTTACTCCCAGCGGGGAGTGGCGATGAGCAGTTCTTC.

This sequence joins TRBV2 and TRBJ1-6; the match to TRBD1 covers 9 bases. The CDR3 spans 18 residues. The ends lost 3 bases at V and 7 bases at J; junction bases unmatched: 13. Per the germline V gene, CDR1 is SNHLY and CDR2 is FYNNEI. The CDR3, as DNA: TGTGCCAGCAGTGATCCGGGACAGGGAGTTCGGAAAAATTCACCCCTCCACTTT. Protein product: CASSDPGQGVRKNSPLHF.

This clonotype has at least ten counts. The chain is built from TRBV20-1 and TRBJ2-5; D may be TRBD1 (5 bases). Germline CDR1 reads DFQATT; CDR2 reads SNEGSKA (reference sequence). This CDR3 is 12 amino acids long. V lost 6 bases and J lost 5, with 13 bases in between. CDR3 DNA sequence: TGCAGTGCCTCGGTAGGGGCGGAGACCCAGTACTTC. It translates to CSASVGAETQYF.

This clonotype came up a few times. This chain uses TRBV18 with TRBJ1-2, with 7 bases identical to TRBD1. Trimming took 3 bases from V and 7 from J; bases not matched to a gene: 11. Germline lookup yields CDR1 KGHSH and CDR2 LQKENI. The CDR3 is 15 residues long. DNA of the CDR3: TGTGCCAGCTCACCTTTCGACAGGGCCCTTGGTGGCTACACCTTC. This translates into CASSPFDRALGGYTF.

The rearrangement links TRBV27 to TRBJ1-5, with D possibly TRBD1 on 6 matching bases. This CDR3 is built from 16 residues. V dropped 6 bases and J dropped 2 bases, with 17 bases sitting between them. CDR1 is MNHEY, CDR2 SMNVEV, per germline (reference sequence). The CDR3 loop reads CASRGGRSGGNQPQHF. CDR3 in DNA: TGTGCCAGCAGGGGGGGGCGTTCAGGAGGCAATCAGCCCCAGCATTTT.

This clonotype was found a few times. The genes are TRBV29-1 and TRBJ1-1; a weak D match, TRBD1 (5 bases). The germline V gene has CDR1 SQVTM and CDR2 ANQGSEA. V gave up 4 bases and J gave up 5 bases, with 14 bases separating them. The CDR3 runs to 13 residues. CDR3 in DNA: TGCAGCGTTGCCCCCAGGGCGATAACTGAAGCTTTCTTT. It codes for CSVAPRAITEAFF. The variable domain in full, completed from reference TRBV29-1 and TRBJ1-1, reads SAVISQKPSRDICQRGTSLTIQCQVDSQVTMMFWYRQQPGQSLTLIATANQGSEATYESGFVIDKFPISRPNLTFSTLTVSNMSPEDSSIYLCSVAPRAITEAFFGQGTRLTVV.

The gene calls are TRBV12-3 or TRBV12-4 and TRBJ2-4; maybe TRBD1 (6 bases). This CDR3 region has 12 residues. Trimming took off 7 bases at V and 11 bases at J, with 15 bases between the two ends. CDR3 bases: TGTGCCAGCAATGACCGACAGGCCTTTCAGTACTTC. As protein: CASNDRQAFQYF.

The CDR3 loop is CATSDFRGGDPDEQYF. Here the CDR3 DNA reads TGTGCCACCAGTGATTTCCGAGGGGGCGACCCGGATGAGCAGTACTTC. The chain recombines TRBV24-1 with TRBJ2-5; 7 positions agree with TRBD1. The CDR3 has 16 residues. Trimming cost V 1 base and J 11 bases; bases outside gene matches: 15. Germline assignment: CDR1 KGHDR and CDR2 SFDVKD.

This clonotype came up a few times. The chain combines TRBV10-2 with TRBJ2-7, with TRBD2 matching 10 bases. Losses at the gene ends were 10 bases for V and 7 bases for J; bases not matched to a gene: 16. CDR3 length: 15 amino acids. Germline V gene data show CDR1 as WSHSY and CDR2 as SAAADI. The CDR3 nucleotides are TGCGCCACCCGCTCTCCTAGCGGGGGCTACAATGAGCAGTACTTC. Translation: CATRSPSGGYNEQYF.

As regards this clonotype: One end of the junction varies from germline; a read error may be responsible. The V gene is TRBV28, the J gene TRBJ1-2; 9 positions match TRBD1. Germline-derived CDR1 and CDR2 are MDHEN and SYDVKM. The CDR3 is made up of 14 amino acids. Here the CDR3 DNA reads TGTGCCGGCAGGAGGGGGACAGGGAACTATGGCTACACCTTC. Its translation is CAGRRGTGNYGYTF.

The rearrangement links TRBV20-1 to TRBJ2-3; possibly TRBD2 for D (5 bases). Germline V gene data show CDR1 as DFQATT and CDR2 as SNEGSKA (reference sequence). V was trimmed by 2 bases and J by 1 base, leaving 10 bases between them. The CDR3 totals 14 residues. Here the CDR3 DNA reads TGCAGTGCTAGATTCGGGGTTCGCACAGATACGCAGTATTTT. It translates to CSARFGVRTDTQYF.

The rearrangement joins TRBV5-6 to TRBJ2-1, with 7 nucleotides matching TRBD1. In germline, CDR1 is SGHDT, CDR2 YYEEEE. The V segment lost 4 bases and the J segment 4 bases; nucleotides outside the gene matches: 11. The CDR3 sequence is 16 residues long. CDR3 DNA: TGTGCCAGCAGCCCGAGAACGGGACAGAGTTACAATGAGCAGTTCTTC. Protein product: CASSPRTGQSYNEQFF.